This is a list of T cell receptor beta chains from one sample in a study of T cell responses to AZD1222 COVID-19 vaccine. Sequencing was performed with immunoSEQ multiplex PCR; in TCRdb, only in-frame clones are kept and a portion is missing. The data contain 200,000 or so clones, 75% to 90% of them singletons. The sequenced sample was peripheral blood, obtained on day 0 of AZD1222 vaccination. These receptors all stem from an adult in good health. The CDR3 runs from the conserved cysteine through the conserved F or W. The order of the fields is clone size, J gene, V gene, D gene, CDR3 protein, CDR3 DNA. The D gene is left open where the match is weak. Clone size is stated in some rows and not others, as once, few, many or a class when expanded.

-,TRBJ1-4,TRBV11-2,TRBD1,CASSSPLYTGTGDAKLFF,TGTGCCAGCAGCTCACCCTTATATACCGGGACAGGGGACGCAAAACTGTTTTTT
-,TRBJ2-3,TRBV15,-,CATSLGPDTQYF,TGTGCCACCAGCTTAGGCCCAGATACGCAGTATTTT
once,TRBJ2-7,TRBV28,-,CASSSGGAAEQYF,TGTGCCAGCAGTTCGGGGGGCGCGGCCGAGCAGTACTTC
-,TRBJ2-6,TRBV5-6,TRBD1,CASSLGDRGLTGANVLTF,TGTGCCAGCAGCTTGGGGGACAGGGGGCTCACTGGGGCCAACGTCCTGACTTTC
-,TRBJ2-3,TRBV10-2,TRBD2,CASSELRLAGGQDTQYF,TGCGCCAGCAGTGAGCTCCGACTAGCGGGGGGGCAAGATACGCAGTATTTT
-,TRBJ1-2,TRBV28,-,CASSLTASNYGYTF,TGTGCCAGCAGCCTGACAGCCTCTAACTATGGCTACACCTTC
-,TRBJ2-5,TRBV28,-,CASSRGGRTETQYF,TGTGCCAGCAGCAGGGGCGGCAGGACAGAGACCCAGTACTTC
-,TRBJ1-2,TRBV6-4,-,CASSDRGSGYTF,TGTGCCAGCAGTGACAGGGGGTCGGGCTACACCTTC
-,TRBJ2-2,TRBV3-1/TRBV3-2,TRBD2,CASRGTTRSAGELFF,TGTGCCAGCAGAGGGACTACCCGGAGCGCCGGGGAGCTGTTTTTT
-,TRBJ1-2,TRBV23-1,-,CASSQETGYGYTF,TGCGCCAGCAGTCAAGAAACAGGGTATGGCTACACCTTC
-,TRBJ2-2,TRBV11-3,-,CASSPGDTGELFF,TGTGCCAGCAGCCCCGGAGACACCGGGGAGCTGTTTTTT
-,TRBJ2-1,TRBV11-2,TRBD1,CASSLGTGGNEQFF,TGTGCCAGCAGCTTAGGGACAGGGGGGAATGAGCAGTTCTTC
-,TRBJ1-2,TRBV19,TRBD1,CASRGDSGGYTF,TGTGCCAGTAGGGGGGACAGCGGTGGCTACACCTTC
-,TRBJ1-5,TRBV5-5,-,CASSLGPGTDNQPQHF,TGTGCCAGCAGCTTGGGCCCGGGGACCGATAATCAGCCCCAGCATTTT
-,TRBJ2-2,TRBV14,-,CASSQSGAANTGELFF,TGTGCCAGCAGCCAATCGGGAGCGGCGAACACCGGGGAGCTGTTTTTT
-,TRBJ1-4,TRBV7-9,-,CASRPKGLYEKLFF,TGTGCCAGCAGACCTAAGGGACTCTATGAAAAACTGTTTTTT
-,TRBJ1-2,TRBV5-6,-,CASSRQGEAYGYTF,TGTGCCAGCAGCCGTCAAGGGGAGGCCTATGGCTACACCTTC
-,TRBJ2-1,TRBV5-5,TRBD1,CASSLEPRDSNEQFF,TGTGCCAGCAGCCTAGAACCCCGGGACAGCAATGAGCAGTTCTTC
-,TRBJ2-1,TRBV27,TRBD2,CASSLYRGGPHNEQFF,TGTGCCAGCAGTTTATATCGGGGAGGGCCCCACAATGAGCAGTTCTTC
-,TRBJ2-6,TRBV5-1,TRBD1,CASSLESQGTGANVLTF,TGCGCCAGCAGCTTGGAATCACAGGGGACTGGGGCCAACGTCCTGACTTTC
-,TRBJ1-4,TRBV7-9,-,CASSPTKGGGNEKLFF,TGTGCCAGCAGCCCTACAAAGGGGGGAGGTAATGAAAAACTGTTTTTT
-,TRBJ1-6,TRBV28,-,CASSLAGVNSPLHF,TGTGCCAGCAGTTTGGCAGGAGTTAATTCACCCCTCCACTTT
-,TRBJ1-5,TRBV9,-,CASSVSQGQPQHF,TGTGCCAGCAGCGTGTCACAGGGCCAGCCCCAGCATTTT
-,TRBJ1-2,TRBV28,TRBD1,CASSLPSQGAAGYTF,TGTGCCAGCAGTTTACCTTCCCAGGGGGCTGCTGGCTACACCTTC
-,TRBJ2-3,TRBV29-1,TRBD2,CSLGTSGPADTQYF,TGCAGCCTGGGGACTAGCGGGCCCGCAGATACGCAGTATTTT
-,TRBJ1-2,TRBV29-1,TRBD1,CSVHTGGGGTDYTF,TGCAGCGTTCATACAGGGGGCGGAGGAACTGACTACACCTTC
-,TRBJ1-3,TRBV11-3,-,CASSLGGSSGNTIYF,TGTGCCAGCAGCTTAGGTGGAAGCTCTGGAAACACCATATATTTT
-,TRBJ2-3,TRBV5-1,-,CASGSGSADTQYF,TGCGCCAGCGGCTCGGGGAGTGCAGATACGCAGTATTTT
-,TRBJ2-7,TRBV28,TRBD1,CASTVAGTGGYEQYF,TGTGCCAGCACCGTTGCCGGGACAGGGGGCTACGAGCAGTACTTC
few,TRBJ1-2,TRBV30,-,CAWSVSGNYGYTF,TGTGCCTGGAGTGTATCCGGGAACTATGGCTACACCTTC
-,TRBJ2-5,TRBV30,TRBD2,CAVTSGRGVKETQYF,TGTGCCGTCACTAGCGGGAGGGGTGTTAAAGAGACCCAGTACTTC
-,TRBJ1-1,TRBV18,TRBD1,CASSPQDRDLEAFF,TGTGCCAGCTCACCACAGGACAGGGACCTTGAAGCTTTCTTT
-,TRBJ1-2,TRBV19,-,CASWTTGAGYGYTF,TGTGCCTCCTGGACCACGGGGGCTGGATATGGCTACACCTTC
-,TRBJ1-5,TRBV19,TRBD1,CASSYLTGGNQPQHF,TGTGCCAGTAGTTACCTGACAGGGGGCAATCAGCCCCAGCATTTT
-,TRBJ2-5,TRBV6-2/TRBV6-3,TRBD2,CASSYGASGWETQYF,TGTGCCAGCAGTTACGGGGCTAGCGGGTGGGAGACCCAGTACTTC
-,TRBJ2-3,TRBV2,TRBD2,CASSGLAGADTQYF,TGTGCCAGCAGTGGACTAGCGGGAGCCGATACGCAGTATTTT
once,TRBJ2-7,TRBV18,-,CASSPLGYEQYF,TGTGCCAGCTCACCACTCGGATACGAGCAGTACTTC
-,TRBJ1-3,TRBV7-2,-,CASSPGGSGNTIYF,TGTGCCAGCAGCCCGGGGGGCTCTGGAAACACCATATATTTT
-,TRBJ2-1,TRBV3-1/TRBV3-2,TRBD2,CASSQLGGRANNEQFF,TGTGCCAGCAGCCAATTGGGCGGGAGGGCCAACAATGAGCAGTTCTTC
-,TRBJ2-2,TRBV5-1,-,CASTWEVPGELFF,TGCGCCAGCACCTGGGAGGTACCCGGGGAGCTGTTTTTT
-,TRBJ1-3,TRBV5-5,-,CASSLSTSGNTIYF,TGTGCCAGCAGCTTGAGCACTTCTGGAAACACCATATATTTT
-,TRBJ1-5,TRBV6-5,TRBD1,CASSPTGTGGQPQHF,TGTGCCAGCAGTCCGACAGGGACGGGGGGTCAGCCCCAGCATTTT
-,TRBJ2-7,TRBV6-5,TRBD2,CASSYLIAGVYEQYF,TGTGCCAGCAGTTACTTAATAGCGGGAGTCTACGAGCAGTACTTC
-,TRBJ1-4,TRBV6-6,-,CASSYWTNEKLFF,TGTGCCAGCAGTTACTGGACGAACGAAAAACTGTTTTTT
-,TRBJ2-7,TRBV11-1,TRBD2,CASSLERGSSYEQYF,TGTGCCAGCAGCTTAGAGCGGGGTAGCTCCTACGAGCAGTACTTC
once,TRBJ1-3,TRBV6-5,-,CASSQNEGNTIYF,TGTGCCAGCAGTCAAAACGAGGGGAACACCATATATTTT
-,TRBJ2-7,TRBV30,-,CAWSVTPGDEQYF,TGTGCCTGGAGTGTAACCCCAGGGGACGAGCAGTACTTC
-,TRBJ2-3,TRBV28,TRBD2,CASSSPGLAGEDTQYF,TGTGCCAGCAGTTCGCCGGGACTAGCGGGAGAGGATACGCAGTATTTT
-,TRBJ2-2,TRBV28,TRBD1,CASSEGGQGGTGELFF,TGTGCCAGCAGTGAGGGCGGACAGGGTGGCACCGGGGAGCTGTTTTTT
-,TRBJ2-1,TRBV5-1,TRBD2,CASSPSLADEQFF,TGCGCCAGCAGCCCGTCACTAGCGGATGAGCAGTTCTTC
few,TRBJ1-2,TRBV4-2,-,CASSRPGGANYGYTF,TGTGCCAGCAGCCGCCCTGGCGGGGCTAACTATGGCTACACCTTC
-,TRBJ2-5,TRBV30,TRBD1,CAWSRGTGEETQYF,TGTGCCTGGAGTAGGGGGACAGGGGAAGAGACCCAGTACTTC
-,TRBJ2-5,TRBV6-2/TRBV6-3,TRBD1,CASSYSQGAQETQYF,TGTGCCAGCAGTTACTCGCAGGGGGCCCAAGAGACCCAGTACTTC
-,TRBJ2-5,TRBV29-1,-,CSSRAGAQETQYF,TGCAGCTCGAGGGCAGGGGCCCAAGAGACCCAGTACTTC
-,TRBJ2-3,TRBV6-2/TRBV6-3,-,CASGLGGTDTQYF,TGTGCCAGCGGTTTAGGGGGCACAGATACGCAGTATTTT
-,TRBJ1-4,TRBV28,-,CASSPPGRLEKLFF,TGTGCCAGCAGTCCGCCAGGGCGGCTTGAAAAACTGTTTTTT
-,TRBJ2-1,TRBV7-2,-,CASSSLRLAARTEQFF,TGTGCCAGCAGCTCGCTACGGCTAGCAGCCAGAACTGAGCAGTTCTTC